A selection of T cell receptor beta chains follows, all from one sample in a study of T cell changes during pregnancy in multiple sclerosis. Some clones are missing from TCRdb's copy, which holds only in-frame ones; the method was immunoSEQ multiplex PCR. The data contain about 52,000 clones, roughly nine tenths of them seen just once; the ten biggest clones take up more than 0.3%. This sample comprised CD4+ T cells from peripheral blood mononuclear cells, obtained before pregnancy. The source is a female donor with multiple sclerosis, enrolled in a pregnancy study. CDR3s include the opening cysteine and the closing phenylalanine or tryptophan. The order of the fields is D gene, clone size, V gene, J gene, CDR3 protein, CDR3 DNA. The D gene is left open where the match is weak. Size tells how often a clone was seen (once, few, many) or the class of an expanded clone, and some rows leave it out.

d_call: TRBD1; clone_size: .; v_call: TRBV4-1; j_call: TRBJ2-2; cdr3_aa: CASRRQGGTGELFF; cdr3_nt: TGCGCCAGCAGGAGACAGGGGGGCACCGGGGAGCTGTTTTTT
d_call: .; clone_size: .; v_call: TRBV5-1; j_call: TRBJ2-1; cdr3_aa: CASSLGGLSNEQFF; cdr3_nt: TGCGCCAGCAGCTTGGGGGGGCTCAGCAATGAGCAGTTCTTC
d_call: .; clone_size: few; v_call: TRBV28; j_call: TRBJ1-5; cdr3_aa: CASSLRTANQPQHF; cdr3_nt: TGTGCCAGCAGTTTACGGACAGCAAATCAGCCCCAGCATTTT
d_call: .; clone_size: .; v_call: TRBV28; j_call: TRBJ2-7; cdr3_aa: CASSLYRDYEQYF; cdr3_nt: TGTGCCAGCAGTTTATACAGGGACTACGAGCAGTACTTC
d_call: .; clone_size: .; v_call: TRBV4-1; j_call: TRBJ2-3; cdr3_aa: CASSQRGTDTQYF; cdr3_nt: TGCGCCAGCAGCCAGAGGGGCACAGATACGCAGTATTTT
d_call: .; clone_size: .; v_call: TRBV19; j_call: TRBJ1-4; cdr3_aa: CASRSGSNEKLFF; cdr3_nt: TGTGCCAGTAGATCGGGGTCGAATGAAAAACTGTTTTTT
d_call: TRBD2; clone_size: .; v_call: TRBV15; j_call: TRBJ2-1; cdr3_aa: CATSGELAGGGNEQFF; cdr3_nt: TGTGCCACCAGCGGAGAACTAGCGGGAGGGGGCAATGAGCAGTTCTTC
d_call: .; clone_size: .; v_call: TRBV2; j_call: TRBJ2-1; cdr3_aa: CASSETSHEQFF; cdr3_nt: TGTGCCAGCAGTGAAACTTCACATGAGCAGTTCTTC
d_call: TRBD1; clone_size: .; v_call: TRBV28; j_call: TRBJ2-7; cdr3_aa: CASSLYGVGQGGVYEQYF; cdr3_nt: TGTGCCAGCAGTTTATACGGGGTGGGACAGGGGGGAGTGTACGAGCAGTACTTC
d_call: .; clone_size: .; v_call: TRBV30; j_call: TRBJ2-5; cdr3_aa: CAWSLTTGLGGTQYF; cdr3_nt: TGTGCCTGGAGTCTAACGACTGGGCTGGGGGGGACCCAGTACTTC
d_call: TRBD2; clone_size: .; v_call: TRBV30; j_call: TRBJ2-7; cdr3_aa: CAWSGPGLAVPYEQYF; cdr3_nt: TGTGCCTGGAGTGGCCCGGGACTAGCGGTACCCTACGAGCAGTACTTC
d_call: TRBD1; clone_size: .; v_call: TRBV28; j_call: TRBJ1-1; cdr3_aa: CAGQGLSNTEAFF; cdr3_nt: TGTGCCGGACAGGGCTTGTCGAACACTGAAGCTTTCTTT
d_call: .; clone_size: .; v_call: TRBV5-4; j_call: TRBJ2-7; cdr3_aa: CASSLERGSTEQYF; cdr3_nt: TGTGCCAGCAGCTTAGAAAGGGGAAGTACCGAGCAGTACTTC
d_call: TRBD1; clone_size: .; v_call: TRBV14; j_call: TRBJ2-7; cdr3_aa: CASSPGQFSYEQYF; cdr3_nt: TGTGCCAGCAGCCCGGGACAGTTCTCCTACGAGCAGTACTTC
d_call: .; clone_size: .; v_call: TRBV5-4; j_call: TRBJ2-2; cdr3_aa: CASSPLRGGTGELFF; cdr3_nt: TGTGCCAGCAGCCCCCTGAGAGGAGGGACCGGGGAGCTGTTTTTT
d_call: .; clone_size: .; v_call: TRBV30; j_call: TRBJ1-1; cdr3_aa: CAWSVSAGNTEAFF; cdr3_nt: TGTGCCTGGAGTGTAAGTGCCGGGAACACTGAAGCTTTCTTT
d_call: TRBD1; clone_size: .; v_call: TRBV19; j_call: TRBJ1-2; cdr3_aa: CASSIDNQGANYGYTF; cdr3_nt: TGTGCCAGTAGTATAGATAATCAGGGGGCGAACTATGGCTACACCTTC
d_call: TRBD2; clone_size: .; v_call: TRBV5-4; j_call: TRBJ2-3; cdr3_aa: CASSLISLAGVADTQYF; cdr3_nt: TGTGCCAGCAGCTTGATCTCCCTAGCGGGAGTCGCAGATACGCAGTATTTT
d_call: .; clone_size: .; v_call: TRBV28; j_call: TRBJ1-1; cdr3_aa: CASYTEAFF; cdr3_nt: TGTGCCTCCTACACTGAAGCTTTCTTT
d_call: .; clone_size: .; v_call: TRBV11-3; j_call: TRBJ2-1; cdr3_aa: CASSSGTSPYNEQFF; cdr3_nt: TGTGCCAGCAGCTCCGGGACTTCTCCCTACAATGAGCAGTTCTTC
d_call: TRBD1; clone_size: .; v_call: TRBV30; j_call: TRBJ2-4; cdr3_aa: CAWSRWDRAKNIQYF; cdr3_nt: TGTGCCTGGAGTCGCTGGGACAGGGCCAAAAACATTCAGTACTTC
d_call: .; clone_size: once; v_call: TRBV30; j_call: TRBJ1-4; cdr3_aa: CAWSAGALNEKLFF; cdr3_nt: TGTGCCTGGAGTGCAGGGGCCCTTAATGAAAAACTGTTTTTT
d_call: .; clone_size: .; v_call: TRBV5-1; j_call: TRBJ1-3; cdr3_aa: CASSLGASGNTIYF; cdr3_nt: TGCGCCAGCAGCTTGGGGGCTTCTGGAAACACCATATATTTT
d_call: TRBD1; clone_size: .; v_call: TRBV6-6; j_call: TRBJ2-1; cdr3_aa: CASSYSGQGYNEQFF; cdr3_nt: TGTGCCAGCAGTTACTCGGGACAGGGATACAATGAGCAGTTCTTC
d_call: .; clone_size: once; v_call: TRBV7-9; j_call: TRBJ1-2; cdr3_aa: CASGKAEAIDGYTF; cdr3_nt: TGTGCCAGCGGTAAGGCGGAAGCTATTGATGGCTACACCTTC
d_call: .; clone_size: .; v_call: TRBV10-3; j_call: TRBJ2-7; cdr3_aa: CAVSDSVMEQYF; cdr3_nt: TGTGCCGTCTCGGACTCCGTCATGGAGCAGTACTTC
d_call: TRBD1; clone_size: .; v_call: TRBV11-1; j_call: TRBJ1-1; cdr3_aa: CASSSQGAATEAFF; cdr3_nt: TGTGCCAGCAGCTCACAGGGGGCCGCCACTGAAGCTTTCTTT
d_call: .; clone_size: once; v_call: TRBV5-6; j_call: TRBJ2-2; cdr3_aa: CASSLIRKGRTGELFF; cdr3_nt: TGTGCCAGCAGCTTGATCAGGAAAGGGAGGACCGGGGAGCTGTTTTTT
d_call: TRBD1; clone_size: .; v_call: TRBV7-2; j_call: TRBJ1-1; cdr3_aa: CASSPRAGTGKKGTEAFF; cdr3_nt: TGTGCCAGCAGCCCTAGGGCCGGGACAGGGAAGAAAGGCACTGAAGCTTTCTTT
d_call: TRBD1; clone_size: once; v_call: TRBV5-4; j_call: TRBJ2-7; cdr3_aa: CASSSVAGGWFEQYF; cdr3_nt: TGTGCCAGCAGCTCCGTGGCAGGGGGCTGGTTCGAGCAGTACTTC
d_call: TRBD1; clone_size: .; v_call: TRBV28; j_call: TRBJ1-1; cdr3_aa: CASSLSGQVLAEAFF; cdr3_nt: TGTGCCAGCAGTTTATCGGGACAGGTACTGGCTGAAGCTTTCTTT
d_call: TRBD2; clone_size: .; v_call: TRBV4-2; j_call: TRBJ2-2; cdr3_aa: CASSQDSGTRSGELFF; cdr3_nt: TGTGCCAGCAGCCAAGATAGTGGGACTAGAAGCGGGGAGCTGTTTTTT
d_call: .; clone_size: once; v_call: TRBV7-9; j_call: TRBJ1-2; cdr3_aa: CASSLASQGFYGYTF; cdr3_nt: TGTGCCAGCAGCTTAGCGAGTCAGGGGTTCTATGGCTACACCTTC
d_call: TRBD2; clone_size: .; v_call: TRBV4-1; j_call: TRBJ2-7; cdr3_aa: CASSQDQGLAGIEQYF; cdr3_nt: TGCGCCAGCAGCCAAGATCAGGGGCTAGCGGGAATCGAGCAGTACTTC
d_call: TRBD1; clone_size: .; v_call: TRBV5-8; j_call: TRBJ2-7; cdr3_aa: CASSSLGTGVLYEQYF; cdr3_nt: TGTGCCAGCAGCTCCCTCGGGACAGGGGTCCTCTACGAGCAGTACTTC
d_call: TRBD1; clone_size: .; v_call: TRBV27; j_call: TRBJ1-1; cdr3_aa: CASREDRGYGIRITETEAFF; cdr3_nt: TGTGCCAGCAGAGAGGACAGGGGGTACGGTATACGCATCACGGAAACTGAAGCTTTCTTT
d_call: .; clone_size: .; v_call: TRBV5-6; j_call: TRBJ2-5; cdr3_aa: CASSPPWGVQETQYF; cdr3_nt: TGTGCCAGCAGCCCCCCCTGGGGGGTCCAAGAGACCCAGTACTTC
d_call: TRBD1; clone_size: .; v_call: TRBV27; j_call: TRBJ2-1; cdr3_aa: CASSFLGQGKGNEQFF; cdr3_nt: TGTGCCAGCAGTTTTTTAGGACAGGGGAAGGGAAATGAGCAGTTCTTC
d_call: TRBD2; clone_size: .; v_call: TRBV19; j_call: TRBJ2-2; cdr3_aa: CASSLLAGRSNTGELFF; cdr3_nt: TGTGCCAGTAGCCTACTAGCGGGAAGATCGAACACCGGGGAGCTGTTTTTT
d_call: .; clone_size: .; v_call: TRBV18; j_call: TRBJ1-1; cdr3_aa: CASSLTPDMNTEAFF; cdr3_nt: TGTGCCAGCTCACTCACACCCGACATGAACACTGAAGCTTTCTTT
d_call: .; clone_size: .; v_call: TRBV19; j_call: TRBJ1-1; cdr3_aa: CASSIAAARTLNTEAFF; cdr3_nt: TGTGCCAGTAGTATCGCGGCAGCGAGAACTTTGAACACTGAAGCTTTCTTT
d_call: TRBD1; clone_size: .; v_call: TRBV6-1; j_call: TRBJ2-7; cdr3_aa: CASREDRGPYEQYF; cdr3_nt: TGTGCCAGCAGAGAGGACAGGGGCCCTTACGAGCAGTACTTC